This entry describes one T cell receptor beta chain. After removal of 10 bases from V and 5 bases from J, the junction contained 7 bases not matched to a gene. This CDR3 is 13 amino acids long. The data were taken from a study of blood T cell repertoires in COVID-19. Study summary: Spain, Italy and the United States supplied samples that represented acute and convalescent COVID-19. Nucleic acid was either cDNA or gDNA, and it came from T cells, B-cell-depleted T cells, or PBMCs.

In the original analysis: Estimates of nucleated cell counts were drawn from the amplification of reference gene primers. TCRdb's table, derived via immunoSEQ multiplex PCR, lists solely in-frame clones and lacks some. The V and J calls and clone size come from that table; D and trimming were worked out from the DNA. This repertoire shows fewer than 45,000 clones, 90% to 95% found once; its top ten account for around two fifths. Sequencing used peripheral blood. The rearrangement links TRBV12-3 or TRBV12-4 to TRBJ1-3, with TRBD1 matching over 8 bases. This receptor was obtained from a man in his sixties with active or convalescent COVID-19. CDR3 amino acids: CAIDRGQRNTIYF. The CDR3 DNA follows: TGTGCCATCGACAGGGGTCAGCGAAACACCATATATTTT.